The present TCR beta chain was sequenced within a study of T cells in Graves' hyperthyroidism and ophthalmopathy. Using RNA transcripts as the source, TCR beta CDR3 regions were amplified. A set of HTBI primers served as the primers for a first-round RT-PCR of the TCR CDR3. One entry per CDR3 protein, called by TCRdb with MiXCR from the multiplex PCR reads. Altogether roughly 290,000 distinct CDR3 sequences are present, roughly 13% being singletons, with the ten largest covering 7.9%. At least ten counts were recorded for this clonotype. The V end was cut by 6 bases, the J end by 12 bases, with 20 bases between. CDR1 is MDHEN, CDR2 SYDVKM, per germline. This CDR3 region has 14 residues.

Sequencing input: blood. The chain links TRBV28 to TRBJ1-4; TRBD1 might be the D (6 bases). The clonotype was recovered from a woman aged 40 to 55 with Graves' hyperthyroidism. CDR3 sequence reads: CASSPPARGRELFF. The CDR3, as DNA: TGTGCCAGCAGCCCTCCGGCCCGGGGGCGGGAACTGTTTTTT.